One sample yielded the 6 T cell receptor beta chains listed below, sequenced in a study of graft-versus-host responses after intestinal transplantation. Assay: immunoSEQ multiplex PCR; the TCRdb copy retains only in-frame clones and omits some. The sample lists about 28,000 clones; 70% to 85% were seen once. No antigen is known for these receptors. The sample here was unstimulated CD8+ T cells sorted from spleen or lymph node cells, taken before intestinal transplant. These receptors all stem from a human donor who received an intestinal transplant.

The chain recombines TRBV7-9 with TRBJ2-7, with 10 bases fitting TRBD2. The ends lost 4 bases at V and 2 bases at J; junction bases unmatched: 2. CDR1 and CDR2 (germline): SEHNR, FQNEAQ (reference sequence). This CDR3 is 14 amino acids long. CDR3 sequence reads: CASSSSGRAYEQYF. CDR3 DNA: TGTGCCAGCAGCTCTAGCGGGAGAGCCTACGAGCAGTACTTC.

The genes are TRBV7-2 and TRBJ2-3; 10 bases align to TRBD2. CDR3 length: 15 amino acids. Looked up from germline, CDR1 is SGHTA and CDR2 is FQGNSA. With 4 bases clipped from V and 6 bases from J, the junction kept 7 bases outside the gene matches. Here the CDR3 reads CASSWSGGARDTQYF. CDR3 nucleotide sequence: TGTGCCAGCAGCTGGAGCGGGGGGGCCCGGGATACGCAGTATTTT. Using reference TRBV7-2 and TRBJ2-3 for the parts outside the CDR3, the full variable domain is GAGVSQSPSNKVTEKGKDVELRCDPISGHTALYWYRQSLGQGLEFLIYFQGNSAPDKSGLPSDRFSAERTGGSVSTLTIQRTQQEDSAVYLCASSWSGGARDTQYFGPGTRLTVL.

This clone was recorded only once. The chain combines TRBV7-9 with TRBJ2-3; 8 bases align to TRBD1. The V segment lost 5 bases and the J segment 7 bases; nucleotides outside the gene matches: 5. Germline CDR1 reads SEHNR; CDR2 reads FQNEAQ (reference sequence). This CDR3 comprises 13 residues. This CDR3 is CASSIDRGNTQYF. CDR3 in DNA: TGTGCCAGCAGCATCGACAGGGGAAATACGCAGTATTTT.

The J gene is TRBJ1-2, the V gene TRBV7-6; D not resolved. Looked up from germline, CDR1 is SGHVS and CDR2 is FNYEAQ. The CDR3 totals 12 residues. Trimming took off 5 bases at V and 7 bases at J, with 11 bases between the two ends. The CDR3 DNA follows: TGTGCCAGCAGCCCGGGTTTAAGTGGCTACACCTTC. Protein product: CASSPGLSGYTF.

For the CDR3, the DNA is TGCGCCAGCAGCCAAGGAAATATCGGGGGCTACGAGCAGTACTTC. This codes for CASSQGNIGGYEQYF. The chain has TRBV4-1 and TRBJ2-7; D is perhaps TRBD2 (6 bases). Trimming took off 1 base at V and 3 bases at J, with 13 bases between the two ends. Germline V gives CDR1 MGHRA, CDR2 YSYEKL. The CDR3 has 15 residues.

This sequence joins TRBV27 and TRBJ1-4; D is ambiguous. The germline gives CDR1 MNHEY, CDR2 SMNVEV (reference sequence). CDR3 length: 14 amino acids. Trimming took off 6 bases at V and 6 bases at J, with 14 bases between the two ends. The CDR3 spells CASRGDRSYEKLFF. The CDR3 nucleotides are TGTGCCAGCAGGGGAGATAGGAGCTATGAAAAACTGTTTTTT. The variable domain in full, with the rest retrieved from reference TRBV27 and TRBJ1-4, is EAQVTQNPRYLITVTGKKLTVTCSQNMNHEYMSWYRQDPGLGLRQIYYSMNVEVTDKGDVPEGYKVSRKEKRNFPLILESPSPNQTSLYFCASRGDRSYEKLFFGSGTQLSVL.